The rows below give T cell receptor beta chains drawn from one sample of a study of naive and memory T cell subsets. In TCRdb, the UMI-ligation and nested PCR reads were re-called with MiXCR into one record per CDR3 protein. The data show 120,000 to 150,000 distinct CDR3 sequences, with about 15% seen just once and just over 0.14% held by the top ten. Sequences were obtained from naive CD4+ T cells from blood. The receptors shown here come from a human donor in good health. CDR3s include the opening cysteine and the closing phenylalanine or tryptophan. Each record gives: D gene, CDR3 length, V gene, clone size, J gene, CDR3 protein, CDR3 DNA. A D gene is named only where the DNA matches it firmly. Only some rows state a clone size, as once, few, many or a class for expanded clones.

-	13	TRBV2	-	TRBJ2-1	CASSRRHGSREFF	TGTGCCAGCAGTAGGAGGCACGGGAGTAGGGAGTTCTTC
-	14	TRBV3-1	many	TRBJ2-7	CASSHGAGPTRQYF	TGTGCCAGCAGCCACGGAGCGGGCCCTACTCGGCAGTACTTC
-	15	TRBV19	few	TRBJ2-6	CASSSGFSGANVLTF	TGTGCCAGTAGTTCAGGCTTCTCTGGGGCCAACGTCCTGACTTTC
-	16	TRBV18	-	TRBJ2-2	CASSPIVAAGTGELFF	TGTGCCAGCTCCCCCATTGTAGCGGCGGGCACCGGGGAGCTGTTTTTT
-	15	TRBV29-1	-	TRBJ2-4	CSVGLYLRAKNIQYF	TGCAGCGTCGGACTATACTTGCGGGCCAAAAACATTCAGTACTTC
TRBD1	17	TRBV10-3	-	TRBJ1-1	CAISEVGQGGGYTEAFF	TGTGCCATCAGTGAGGTGGGACAGGGTGGAGGATACACTGAAGCTTTCTTT
-	15	TRBV7-2	-	TRBJ1-5	CASSFEGGSNQPQHF	TGTGCCAGCAGCTTCGAGGGGGGCAGCAATCAGCCCCAGCATTTT
-	14	TRBV7-2	-	TRBJ2-3	CASSLGRTSDTQYF	TGTGCCAGCAGCTTGGGAAGGACTTCAGATACGCAGTATTTT
TRBD1	24	TRBV27	few	TRBJ2-6	CASRRQIYTGRDRGINSGANVLTF	TGTGCCAGCAGGCGTCAGATTTATACGGGGAGGGACAGGGGTATAAACTCTGGGGCCAACGTCCTGACTTTC
-	15	TRBV12-5	-	TRBJ2-1	CASGLRGRVHNEQFF	TGTGCTAGTGGTTTGAGGGGACGTGTGCACAATGAGCAGTTCTTC
-	13	TRBV2	-	TRBJ2-1	CASDKISYNEQFF	TGTGCCAGCGACAAAATCTCCTACAATGAGCAGTTCTTC
-	18	TRBV15	-	TRBJ1-4	CATSRYRGLSEGNEKLFF	TGTGCCACCAGCAGATACCGGGGACTATCCGAAGGGAATGAAAAACTGTTTTTT
-	15	TRBV5-1	-	TRBJ2-1	CASSFGTSSYNEQFF	TGCGCCAGCAGCTTCGGCACGAGCTCCTACAATGAGCAGTTCTTC
-	14	TRBV6-6	-	TRBJ2-7	CASSPGQSRYEQYF	TGTGCCAGCAGTCCCGGACAGTCTCGCTACGAGCAGTACTTC
TRBD1	15	TRBV30	few	TRBJ1-5	CAWSPRDRVGQPQHF	TGTGCCTGGAGCCCCCGGGACAGGGTCGGTCAGCCCCAGCATTTT
-	15	TRBV5-1	-	TRBJ1-5	CASSSGSGMGQPQHF	TGCGCCAGCAGCTCAGGGTCTGGGATGGGTCAGCCCCAGCATTTT
TRBD2	19	TRBV4-1	-	TRBJ2-1	CASSQGGRGGRSPYNEQFF	TGCGCCAGCAGCCAAGGGGGTAGGGGCGGGAGAAGTCCCTACAATGAGCAGTTCTTC
TRBD2	18	TRBV6-5	-	TRBJ2-5	CASSSGTSGSRAQETQYF	TGTGCCAGCAGTTCCGGGACTAGCGGCTCCCGGGCCCAAGAGACCCAGTACTTC